The rows below give T cell receptor beta chains drawn from one sample of a study of blood T cells in healthy people across ages. Using its own MiXCR run on the 5' RACE reads, TCRdb lists one record per CDR3 protein. The profile shows approximately 900,000 distinct CDR3 sequences, almost 30% of them singletons. This sample was shared with a second study, whose subject was T cells of mothers and their children.

Sequenced material: blood. These receptors were collected from a woman aged 40 to 50 in good health. The CDR3 runs from the conserved cysteine through the conserved F or W. A D gene is named only where the DNA matches it firmly. Only part of the rows carry a size: once, few, many, or a class if the clone is expanded.

DNA	CDR3	V	J	D	size
TGTGCCAGCAGCTTAGATTTAAGGGCGGGACTAGCGACGATAAGAAGATACACAGATACGCAGTATTTT	CASSLDLRAGLATIRRYTDTQYF	TRBV11-2	TRBJ2-3	TRBD2	-
TGCAGTGATAGCGGGGAGCAAGAGACCCAGTACTTC	CSDSGEQETQYF	TRBV20-1	TRBJ2-5	TRBD2	-
TGTGCCAGCAGCTTGGTAGGGGGCGGCTACGAGCAGTACTTC	CASSLVGGGYEQYF	TRBV5-6	TRBJ2-7	TRBD1	many
TGTGCCACCAGTGATCAGGCCGGGACAGGGAGGTCTGGGGCCAACGTCCTGACTTTC	CATSDQAGTGRSGANVLTF	TRBV24-1	TRBJ2-6	TRBD1	-
TGCGCCAGCAGCTGGACAGGGATCTCCTACAATGGGCAGTTCTTC	CASSWTGISYNGQFF	TRBV5-1	TRBJ2-1	TRBD1	-
TGTGCCAGCAGCTTCGCACAGGGGGGCATCTACGAGCAGTACTTC	CASSFAQGGIYEQYF	TRBV7-8	TRBJ2-7	TRBD1	many
TGCGCCAGCAGCCAAGATAGGGCCCTCGCTCAGCCCCAGCATTTT	CASSQDRALAQPQHF	TRBV4-1	TRBJ1-5	-	few
TGTGCCAGCAGCCCAAGGGGACTAGGAGGGGATACGCAGTATTTT	CASSPRGLGGDTQYF	TRBV7-3	TRBJ2-3	TRBD2	-
TGTGCCAGCAGATTTTCCCTCCTAGGGCCAGATACGCAGTATTTT	CASRFSLLGPDTQYF	TRBV7-2	TRBJ2-3	-	-
TGTGCCAGCAGCCCACCCATGGGATTTGCGGGGAACACTGAAGCTTTCTTT	CASSPPMGFAGNTEAFF	TRBV14	TRBJ1-1	-	-
TGTGCCGGCAGGTCTGGGGCCAACGTCCTGACTTTC	CAGRSGANVLTF	TRBV21-1	TRBJ2-6	-	-
TGCAGTGCTGCCGGGCGGGGGGGGAATGAGCAGTTCTTC	CSAAGRGGNEQFF	TRBV20-1	TRBJ2-1	TRBD2	few
TGTGCCAGCGGAGACACGGTAGCCAAAAACATTCAGTACTTC	CASGDTVAKNIQYF	TRBV2	TRBJ2-4	-	few
TGTGCCAGCAGCTTGGAGGGATTCACAGATACGCAGTATTTT	CASSLEGFTDTQYF	TRBV5-5	TRBJ2-3	-	many
TGTGCCATCAGTGAGTCTCCGGGCCGTGGAACTGGGGCCAACGTCCTGACTTTC	CAISESPGRGTGANVLTF	TRBV10-3	TRBJ2-6	-	many
TGTGCCAGCAGCTACGGGGCGACTACGGGGGAGCAGTACTTC	CASSYGATTGEQYF	TRBV7-9	TRBJ2-7	-	-
TGTGCCAGCAGTTTACAGGGGACCCACGAGACCCAGTACTTC	CASSLQGTHETQYF	TRBV27	TRBJ2-5	-	few
TGTGCCAGCAGTTTAGGTGTGAGCGCAGATACGCAGTATTTT	CASSLGVSADTQYF	TRBV12-3/TRBV12-4	TRBJ2-3	-	-
TGTGCCACCAGCAGAGGACAGGGAATGGGTAATTCACCCCGCCACTTT	CATSRGQGMGNSPRHF	TRBV15	TRBJ1-6	TRBD1	once
TGTGCCAGCAGCTTAGATTGGAGCGGGGGGGCCTACAATGAGCAGTTCTTC	CASSLDWSGGAYNEQFF	TRBV11-2	TRBJ2-1	TRBD2	many
TGTGCCAGCAGGTTCCTCGGCTATGAGCAGTTCTTC	CASRFLGYEQFF	TRBV12-3/TRBV12-4	TRBJ2-1	-	-
TGCAGTGCTAGGACAGGCAATTCCTACGAGCAGTACTTC	CSARTGNSYEQYF	TRBV20-1	TRBJ2-7	-	many
TGTGCCAGCAGTTCTCTGCCCGCCTACGAGCAGTACTTC	CASSSLPAYEQYF	TRBV6-2/TRBV6-3	TRBJ2-7	-	-
TGTGCCAGCAGTGCCCCGGGGTCAATTCAGTACTTC	CASSAPGSIQYF	TRBV6-2/TRBV6-3	TRBJ2-4	-	few
TGTGCCAGCAGCCCCCGTGGAGGGTCCTTCTCCTACGAGCAGTACTTC	CASSPRGGSFSYEQYF	TRBV7-2	TRBJ2-7	-	many
TGTGCCAGCAGTCCCCTACCGCCGGGACGTCTCTCTGGGGCCAACGTCCTGACTTTC	CASSPLPPGRLSGANVLTF	TRBV27	TRBJ2-6	-	many
TGTGCCTGCAGCTTAAGCGGCGGGGGGGGACAAGAGACCCAGTACTTC	CACSLSGGGGQETQYF	TRBV7-2	TRBJ2-5	TRBD2	few